This T cell receptor beta chain appears in the sequencing data of a study of cytomegalovirus exposure and HLA in healthy donors. Turning to the study itself: The study's early data release held some 85 million unique TCRs from HLA-typed donors. General study findings and limits: What was likely a sequencing artifact was a cluster of highly shared sequence variants. Common viral pathogens (according to a later analysis) appeared linked to several of the most significant clusters. In a later analysis, CMV-associated beta chains were mostly HLA-associated, it appeared.

For this clone: Its antigen remains unknown.

The PCR contained 60 Vbeta and 13 Jbeta primers. The assay was immunoSEQ multiplex PCR, and TCRdb's table has in-frame clones only and misses some. The sample records more than 30,000 clones, around 70% being singletons. CDR1 and CDR2 from the germline V gene are MGHDK and SYGVNS. Between the trimmed V and J ends, which lost 3 bases and 1 base, there was a span of 10 bases. This CDR3 comprises 15 residues. The sample was PBMCs. This TCR came from a man in his forties in good health and CMV-seropositive. The chain carries TRBV25-1 and TRBJ1-3, with a tentative D call TRBD1 (5 bases). Here the CDR3 DNA reads TGTGCCAGCAGTGACATTCGGACATCTGGAAACACCATATATTTT. Translated: CASSDIRTSGNTIYF.